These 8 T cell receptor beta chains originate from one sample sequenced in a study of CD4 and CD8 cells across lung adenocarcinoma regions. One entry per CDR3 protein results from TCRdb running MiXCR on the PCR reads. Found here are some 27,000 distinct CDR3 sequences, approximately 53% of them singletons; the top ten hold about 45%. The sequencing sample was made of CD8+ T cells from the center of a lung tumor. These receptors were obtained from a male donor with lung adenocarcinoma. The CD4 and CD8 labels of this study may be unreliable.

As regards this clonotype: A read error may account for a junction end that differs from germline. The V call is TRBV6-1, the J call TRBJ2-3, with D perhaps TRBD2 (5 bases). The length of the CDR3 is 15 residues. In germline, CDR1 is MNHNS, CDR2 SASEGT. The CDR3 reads CGSGPPNRAKNTQYF. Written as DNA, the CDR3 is TGTGGCAGCGGCCCGCCGAATAGAGCCAAAAACACGCAGTATTTC.

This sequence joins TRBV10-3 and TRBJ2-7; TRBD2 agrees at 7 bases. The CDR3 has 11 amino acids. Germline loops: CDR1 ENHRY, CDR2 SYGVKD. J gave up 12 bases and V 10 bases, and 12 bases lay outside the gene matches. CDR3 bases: TGTGCCACCAGACGCGGGGGAAGTCGGTACTTC. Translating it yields CATRRGGSRYF.

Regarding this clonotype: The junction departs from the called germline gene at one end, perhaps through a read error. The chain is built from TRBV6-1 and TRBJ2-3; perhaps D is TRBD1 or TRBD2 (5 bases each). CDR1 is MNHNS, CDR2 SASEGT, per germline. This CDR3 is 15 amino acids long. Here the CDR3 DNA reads TGTGCCAGCGTCAAGCAGCGGTGGGCGACAGATATGCAGTATTTT. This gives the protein CASVKQRWATDMQYF.

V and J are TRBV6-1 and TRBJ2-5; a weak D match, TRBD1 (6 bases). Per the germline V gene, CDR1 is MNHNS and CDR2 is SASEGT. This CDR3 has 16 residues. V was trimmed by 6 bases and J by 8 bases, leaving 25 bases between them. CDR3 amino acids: CASRGAGAGDRDTQYF. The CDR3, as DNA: TGTGCCAGCAGGGGGGCCGGGGCAGGGGATCGGGATACCCAGTACTTC.

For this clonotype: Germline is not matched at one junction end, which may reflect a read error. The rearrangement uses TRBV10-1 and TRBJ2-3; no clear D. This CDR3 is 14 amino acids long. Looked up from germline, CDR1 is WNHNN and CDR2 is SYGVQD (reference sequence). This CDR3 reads CASGLWSGANVQYF. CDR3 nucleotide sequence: TGCGCCAGCGGGCTGTGGTCTGGCGCCAACGTTCAGTATTTC.

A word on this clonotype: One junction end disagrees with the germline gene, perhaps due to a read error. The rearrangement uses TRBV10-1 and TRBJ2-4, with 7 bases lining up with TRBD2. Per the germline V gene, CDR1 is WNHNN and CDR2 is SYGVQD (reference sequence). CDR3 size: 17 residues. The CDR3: CASRAGSGSRDQDIQYF. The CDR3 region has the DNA TGCGCCAGCAGAGCGGGGAGCGGAAGCCGAGACCAAGACATCCAGTACTTC.

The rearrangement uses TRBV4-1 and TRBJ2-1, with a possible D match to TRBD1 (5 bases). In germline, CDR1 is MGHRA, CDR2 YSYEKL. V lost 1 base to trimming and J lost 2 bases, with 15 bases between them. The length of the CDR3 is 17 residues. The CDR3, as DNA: TGCGCCAGCAGCCAAGCTCCCCGCGGCAGGGCCTACAATGAGCAGTTCTTC. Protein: CASSQAPRGRAYNEQFF.

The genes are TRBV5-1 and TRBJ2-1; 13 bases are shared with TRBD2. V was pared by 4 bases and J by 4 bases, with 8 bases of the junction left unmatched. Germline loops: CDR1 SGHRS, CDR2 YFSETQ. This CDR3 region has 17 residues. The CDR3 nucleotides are TGCGCCAGCAGCCCCTGGACTAGCGGGAGATCGTACAATGAGCAGTTCTTC. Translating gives CASSPWTSGRSYNEQFF.